The 28 T cell receptor beta chains in this list originate from one sample, sequenced in a study of early stage breast cancer tumors. Generated by immunoSEQ multiplex PCR, the TCRdb table keeps only in-frame clones and is missing some. The sample has roughly 10,000 clones; about four fifths are singletons. Sequencing was performed on breast tumor tissue. Receptors were obtained from a person aged 70 to 85 with breast cancer.

The chain is built from TRBV5-1 and TRBJ1-4; possibly TRBD1 for D (5 bases). The CDR3 consists of 16 residues. V was pared by 0 bases and J by 3 bases, with 12 bases between. Germline loops: CDR1 SGHRS, CDR2 YFSETQ. The CDR3 DNA sequence: TGCGCCAGCAGCTTGGACGGCCAAGGGGCTAATGAAAAACTGTTTTTT. It codes for CASSLDGQGANEKLFF. The full variable domain, with the rest looked up from reference TRBV5-1 and TRBJ1-4, is KAGVTQTPRYLIKTRGQQVTLSCSPISGHRSVSWYQQTPGQGLQFLFEYFSETQRNKGNFPGRFSGRQFSNSRSEMNVSTLELGDSALYLCASSLDGQGANEKLFFGSGTQLSVL.

J is TRBJ2-3 and V is TRBV6-5; no definite D call. CDR1 and CDR2 (germline): MNHEY, SVGAGI. This CDR3 region has 14 residues. CDR3 amino acids: CATHGRSPTDTQYF. The CDR3 bases are TGTGCGACCCACGGCAGGTCTCCCACAGATACGCAGTATTTT.

In nucleotides, the CDR3 is TGTGCCAGCTCACCCCCCCTTGCGGGCCCACATGAGCAGTTCTTC. Residues: CASSPPLAGPHEQFF. J is TRBJ2-1 and V is TRBV18; a weak D match, TRBD2 (5 bases). Germline V gene sequence: CDR1 KGHSH, CDR2 LQKENI. This CDR3 is 15 amino acids long. Trimming stripped 3 bases from V and 8 bases from J, with 17 bases between.

This clone turned up a few times. The rearrangement links TRBV5-1 to TRBJ2-5; D might be TRBD1 (5 bases). V dropped 4 bases and J dropped 4 bases, with 17 bases sitting between them. The CDR3 runs 15 residues. Per germline, CDR1 SGHRS and CDR2 YFSETQ. The CDR3: CASSPPTEWGETQYF. DNA of the CDR3: TGCGCCAGCAGCCCCCCGACAGAGTGGGGAGAGACCCAGTACTTC.

V and J are TRBV7-2 and TRBJ2-7, with a tentative D call TRBD2 (5 bases). Germline CDR1 and CDR2: SGHTA and FQGNSA. The CDR3 totals 14 residues. Trimming shortened V by 5 bases and J by 0 bases, and 11 bases separated the two germline ends. Here the CDR3 reads CASSPDYNSYEQYF. CDR3 nucleotide sequence: TGTGCCAGCAGCCCCGACTACAACTCCTACGAGCAGTACTTC.

This chain connects TRBV11-2 to TRBJ2-2; maybe TRBD2 (6 bases). CDR3 length: 15 residues. V was clipped by 6 bases and J by 0 bases, with 11 bases between them. Looked up from germline, CDR1 is SGHAT and CDR2 is FQNNGV. The CDR3 region is CASRPRTTNTGELFF. CDR3 DNA: TGTGCCAGCAGGCCGCGGACTACGAACACCGGGGAGCTGTTTTTT.

The chain couples TRBV28 to TRBJ1-2, with no clear D. CDR3 length: 13 amino acids. V gave up 0 bases and J gave up 8 bases, with 10 bases separating them. Looked up from germline, CDR1 is MDHEN and CDR2 is SYDVKM. In nucleotides, the CDR3 is TGTGCCAGCAGTTTATGGGGGAGAGGCGGCTACACCTTC. Encoded protein: CASSLWGRGGYTF.

This clone has a single count. V usage is TRBV10-3 and J usage is TRBJ2-1; the D gene is possibly TRBD2 (7 bases). Germline assignment: CDR1 ENHRY and CDR2 SYGVKD. Trimming took off 0 bases at V and 2 bases at J, with 11 bases between the two ends. The CDR3 is made up of 16 amino acids. CDR3 protein: CAISESWEGAYNEQFF. In DNA, the CDR3 is TGTGCCATCAGTGAGTCCTGGGAGGGGGCCTACAATGAGCAGTTCTTC.

This clone was observed a few times. The rearrangement links TRBV5-4 to TRBJ2-5, with a tentative D call TRBD1 (5 bases). The CDR3 loop spans 15 amino acids. V lost 4 bases, J lost 6 bases, and 19 bases lay in between. Germline CDR1 is SGHNT and CDR2 is YYREEE (reference sequence). Written as DNA, the CDR3 is TGTGCCAGCAGCAATCAGGCAGGGCGGATAAAGACCCAGTACTTC. It encodes CASSNQAGRIKTQYF. The full variable domain, in which reference TRBV5-4 and TRBJ2-5 provide the parts outside the CDR3, is ETGVTQSPTHLIKTRGQQVTLRCSSQSGHNTVSWYQQALGQGPQFIFQYYREEENGRGNFPPRFSGLQFPNYSSELNVNALELDDSALYLCASSNQAGRIKTQYFGPGTRLLVL.

There are a few counts of this clone. V is TRBV7-2 and J is TRBJ1-2; no reliable D call. The CDR3 has 16 residues. Germline lookup yields CDR1 SGHTA and CDR2 FQGNSA. V was pared by 3 bases and J by 2 bases, with 16 bases between. CDR3 residues: CASSFVPGPSNYGYTF. CDR3 nucleotides: TGTGCCAGCAGCTTCGTGCCAGGCCCCTCAAACTATGGCTACACCTTC.

This sequence joins TRBV10-3 and TRBJ2-7, with no clear D. Per the germline V gene, CDR1 is ENHRY and CDR2 is SYGVKD. V gave up 8 bases and J gave up 0 bases, with 11 bases separating them. The CDR3 is 13 residues long. Written as DNA, the CDR3 is TGTGCCATCTCTTCTACCGACTCCTACGAGCAGTACTTC. It encodes CAISSTDSYEQYF.

CDR3 nucleotide sequence: TGTGCCAGCAGCTTAAGATCAATGGACTTTAACTATGGCTACACCTTC. Protein: CASSLRSMDFNYGYTF. J is TRBJ1-2 and V is TRBV7-9; D remains unclear. The V end lost 2 bases, the J end lost 1 base, and 14 bases lay between the germline ends. Germline CDR1 SEHNR, CDR2 FQNEAQ (reference sequence). This CDR3 has 16 residues.

V and J are TRBV20-1 and TRBJ1-6, with a tentative D call TRBD1 (5 bases). The CDR3 has 11 amino acids. Germline V gene sequence: CDR1 DFQATT, CDR2 SNEGSKA (reference sequence). CDR3 amino acids: CGASYNSPLHF. The CDR3 nucleotides read TGCGGGGCATCCTATAATTCACCCCTCCACTTT.

The chain joins TRBV2 to TRBJ1-2, with 7 bases matching TRBD1. The CDR3 extends over 12 amino acids. Germline-derived CDR1 and CDR2 are SNHLY and FYNNEI. Trimming at V came to 8 bases and at J to 8 bases, leaving 8 bases not matched to a gene. CDR3 sequence reads: CASGGQRKGYTF. The CDR3 nucleotides read TGTGCCAGCGGGGGACAGAGAAAGGGCTACACCTTC.

This clone was seen once. This sequence joins TRBV2 and TRBJ2-5, with 10 bases aligning to TRBD2. J was trimmed by 0 bases and V by 7 bases; bases with no gene match: 5. Germline V lookup: CDR1 SNHLY, CDR2 FYNNEI. The CDR3 has 15 residues. The CDR3 DNA reads TGTGCCAGCACCCCTAGCGGGGGCCACCAAGAGACCCAGTACTTC. This gives the protein CASTPSGGHQETQYF.

The V and J genes are TRBV11-3 and TRBJ2-1; TRBD2 agrees at 7 bases. Unmatched junction bases numbered 4, after V lost 5 bases and J lost 0 bases. Germline V gene sequence: CDR1 SGHNT, CDR2 YENEEA. The CDR3 has 15 amino acids. This CDR3 is CASSPTSDSYNEQFF. DNA of the CDR3: TGTGCCAGCAGCCCTACTAGCGACTCCTACAATGAGCAGTTCTTC.

This clone was detected a few times. The chain has TRBV5-1 and TRBJ2-2; possible D gene TRBD1, 6 bases. The CDR3 contains 14 residues. V lost 2 bases to trimming and J lost 3 bases, with 8 bases between them. The germline gives CDR1 SGHRS, CDR2 YFSETQ. The CDR3 here is CASSLSGDTGELFF. As DNA, the CDR3 is TGCGCCAGCAGCTTATCAGGGGACACCGGGGAGCTGTTTTTT.

V usage is TRBV27 and J usage is TRBJ1-2; no reliable D call. Germline CDR1 MNHEY, CDR2 SMNVEV (reference sequence). The CDR3 sequence is 14 residues long. V was clipped by 5 bases and J by 5 bases, with 15 bases between them. The CDR3 bases are TGTGCCAGCAGTCCGTCCATCAGGTCATATGGCTACACCTTC. The encoded protein is CASSPSIRSYGYTF.

J is TRBJ1-6 and V is TRBV5-4, with D uncertain. From germline, CDR1 is SGHNT and CDR2 YYREEE (reference sequence). The CDR3 covers 16 residues. V was clipped by 0 bases and J by 0 bases, with 7 bases between them. The CDR3 here is CASSLDFTSYNSPLHF. The CDR3 bases are TGTGCCAGCAGCTTGGACTTCACCTCCTATAATTCACCCCTCCACTTT.

The V gene is TRBV5-6, the J gene TRBJ1-6; unclear D gene. CDR1 and CDR2 from the germline V gene are SGHDT and YYEEEE. This CDR3 spans 16 amino acids. V dropped 4 bases and J dropped 7 bases, with 18 bases sitting between them. The CDR3 DNA reads as TGTGCCAGCAGCCCGGCCCTCCTGGCGGAAAATTCACCCCTCCACTTT. It encodes CASSPALLAENSPLHF.

The J gene is TRBJ1-3, the V gene TRBV18; D gene unclear. Per germline, CDR1 KGHSH and CDR2 LQKENI. The CDR3 contains 17 residues. With 2 bases removed from V and 1 base from J, the gap between germline ends came to 15 bases. CDR3 residues: CASSPIDQGRSGNTIYF. DNA of the CDR3: TGTGCCAGCTCACCAATTGACCAAGGGAGGTCTGGAAACACCATATATTTT.

On this clone: The conserved phenylalanine or tryptophan is not found at the CDR3 terminus, so this likely reflects a read error. The J gene is TRBJ1-1, the V gene TRBV7-9; D is unclear. With 4 bases removed from V and 5 bases from J, the gap between germline ends came to 11 bases. The CDR3 contains 13 residues. Germline values: CDR1 SEHNR, CDR2 FQNEAQ (reference sequence). CDR3 bases: TGTGCCAGCAGCTCCGAGGTCGGGACTGAAGCTTTCTCT. Its translation is CASSSEVGTEAFS.

This chain links TRBV7-2 with TRBJ2-2; TRBD1 might be the D (5 bases). Germline V gene sequence: CDR1 SGHTA, CDR2 FQGNSA. This CDR3 contains 15 residues. Trimming took off 3 bases at V and 0 bases at J, with 8 bases between the two ends. Here the CDR3 reads CASSFTGPNTGELFF. DNA for the CDR3: TGTGCCAGCAGCTTTACAGGACCGAACACCGGGGAGCTGTTTTTT.

The chain employs TRBV4-1 and TRBJ2-7; 8 bases match TRBD2. This CDR3 has 15 residues. Germline lookup yields CDR1 MGHRA and CDR2 YSYEKL. V lost 1 base to trimming and J lost 0 bases; unmatched junction nucleotides: 2. The CDR3: CASSQGAGASYEQYF. In DNA form, the CDR3 reads TGCGCCAGCAGCCAAGGAGCGGGAGCCTCCTACGAGCAGTACTTC.

The chain links TRBV6-5 to TRBJ1-5; D unresolved. The V and J ends lost 2 bases and 4 bases respectively, with 12 bases between them. Per germline, CDR1 MNHEY and CDR2 SVGAGI. CDR3 length: 15 amino acids. The CDR3 spells CASSYKGALNQPQHF. CDR3 nucleotide sequence: TGTGCCAGCAGTTACAAGGGAGCCCTAAATCAGCCCCAGCATTTT.

The chain couples TRBV6-1 to TRBJ1-2, with 7 bases matching TRBD1. In germline, CDR1 is MNHNS, CDR2 SASEGT. V lost 3 bases and J lost 7; bases outside the gene matches: 11. This CDR3 is 15 amino acids long. The CDR3 reads CASSDDMTGLVGYTF. The CDR3 nucleotides read TGTGCCAGCAGTGACGACATGACAGGGCTCGTTGGCTACACCTTC.

The rearrangement uses TRBV9 and TRBJ1-2, with D possibly TRBD1 on 5 matching bases. Trimming pared 3 bases from V and 4 bases from J, leaving 19 bases between. The CDR3 sequence is 16 residues long. Germline V gene data show CDR1 as SGDLS and CDR2 as YYNGEE. The CDR3 DNA sequence: TGTGCCAGCAGCGCCAGCCCCGAGGACACTCTCTATGGCTACACCTTC. The encoded protein is CASSASPEDTLYGYTF.

CDR3 sequence (DNA): TGTGCCAGCCAAGAAGGTCCAGCGGGGGCCCCCTACGAGCAGTACTTC. This translates into CASQEGPAGAPYEQYF. The chain couples TRBV7-2 to TRBJ2-7; TRBD2 matches at 8 bases. Losses at the gene ends were 8 bases for V and 2 bases for J; bases not matched to a gene: 14. This CDR3 is built from 16 residues. Germline V gene sequence: CDR1 SGHTA, CDR2 FQGNSA.